The 3 T cell receptor beta chains given below trace back to one sample, sequenced in a study of T cell repertoires in cytomegalovirus infection. TCRdb processed the reads anew with MiXCR; each CDR3 protein has one entry. Of approximately 130,000 distinct CDR3 sequences listed, around 25% are singletons. Antigens for these TCRs are unknown. Sequenced sample: PBMCs, sequenced either directly or after in vitro stimulation (not recorded which). All receptors come from a human donor in good health (CMV status not recorded). Some clones in this sample may be carry-over from other donors' samples.

This clonotype was detected many times. The rearrangement uses TRBV7-8 and TRBJ1-3, with a possible D match to TRBD1 (6 bases). V shed 4 bases and J shed 1 base, with 11 bases lying between them. The CDR3 is made up of 15 amino acids. In germline, CDR1 is SGHVS, CDR2 FQNEAQ. CDR3 residues: CASSWTTGSGNTIYF. For the CDR3, the DNA is TGTGCCAGCAGCTGGACAACAGGGTCTGGAAACACCATATATTTT.

The V gene is TRBV20-1, the J gene TRBJ1-6, with D hard to call. The V end lost 5 bases, the J end lost 10 bases, and 15 bases lay between the germline ends. The CDR3 loop spans 13 amino acids. CDR1 DFQATT and CDR2 SNEGSKA come from the germline V gene (reference sequence). CDR3: CSAPRQAGSPLHF. In nucleotides, the CDR3 is TGCAGTGCTCCGCGGCAGGCCGGGTCACCCCTCCACTTT.

The V call is TRBV5-4, the J call TRBJ2-6, with TRBD2 matching 14 bases. J gave up 3 bases and V 0 bases, and 8 bases lay outside the gene matches. The CDR3 is made up of 20 amino acids. Germline values: CDR1 SGHNT, CDR2 YYREEE (reference sequence). The CDR3 protein is CASSLVTGLAGVGGANVLTF. DNA for the CDR3: TGTGCCAGCAGCTTGGTCACGGGACTAGCGGGAGTCGGTGGGGCCAACGTCCTGACTTTC.